This is a list of T cell receptor beta chains from one sample in a study of Graves' ophthalmopathy and Graves' hyperthyroidism. TCRdb passed the multiplex PCR reads through MiXCR, listing each CDR3 protein once. The repertoire holds more than 150,000 distinct CDR3 sequences, with 30% to 45% as singletons. The sequenced sample consisted of peripheral blood. These receptors came from a woman between 35 and 50 years old with Graves' ophthalmopathy. Both conserved end residues are part of each CDR3. The D gene is left open where the match is weak. Clone size is given for some rows only: seen once, a few or many times, or a class if the clone is expanded.

J,size,V,D,CDR3,DNA
TRBJ1-6,many,TRBV28,-,CASTPSEGRLGSPLHF,TGTGCCAGCACCCCAAGCGAGGGACGATTAGGATCACCCCTCCACTTT
TRBJ1-1,many,TRBV7-2,-,CASSLASSLGEAFF,TGTGCCAGCAGCTTAGCCTCCTCTCTGGGTGAAGCTTTCTTT
TRBJ1-2,many,TRBV27,TRBD1,CASTRLTGGGGYTF,TGTGCCAGCACCCGTTTAACAGGGGGAGGGGGCTACACCTTC
TRBJ1-1,-,TRBV27,-,CASGTAPMNTEAFF,TGTGCCAGCGGTACCGCACCGATGAACACTGAAGCTTTCTTT
TRBJ2-2,-,TRBV6-2/TRBV6-3,TRBD1,CASRPLVLQGARENTGELFF,TGTGCCAGCCGTCCCCTGGTCCTACAGGGGGCGAGGGAGAACACCGGGGAGCTGTTTTTT
TRBJ1-2,-,TRBV27,TRBD1,CASRKTGPGGSGYTF,TGTGCCAGCAGAAAAACTGGGCCAGGGGGCTCTGGCTACACCTTC
TRBJ1-2,-,TRBV12-3/TRBV12-4,TRBD1,CASSRDRGKSGYTF,TGTGCCAGCAGTAGGGACAGGGGAAAGAGTGGCTACACCTTC
TRBJ1-1,many,TRBV6-5,-,CASRPNAGEGAFF,TGTGCCAGCAGACCCAATGCGGGGGAAGGAGCTTTCTTT
TRBJ2-6,many,TRBV5-7,-,CASSFRSTRRSGANVLTF,TGTGCCAGCAGCTTCAGGAGCACAAGACGGTCTGGGGCCAACGTCCTGACTTTC
TRBJ2-5,-,TRBV7-2,TRBD2,CASSVIQTSGQETQYF,TGTGCCAGCAGCGTGATCCAGACTAGCGGGCAAGAGACCCAGTACTTC
TRBJ2-5,-,TRBV13,-,CASRPTVGAEYQETQYF,TGTGCCAGCAGGCCTACCGTAGGGGCAGAATACCAAGAGACCCAGTACTTC
TRBJ1-5,many,TRBV19,-,CASSHNQPQHF,TGTGCCAGTAGTCATAATCAGCCCCAGCATTTT
TRBJ1-2,many,TRBV12-3/TRBV12-4,-,CASSFGIANYGYTF,TGTGCCAGCAGTTTCGGGATAGCTAACTATGGCTACACCTTC
TRBJ1-2,many,TRBV2,TRBD1,CASGGGQSYGYTF,TGTGCCAGCGGGGGGGGACAGTCCTATGGCTACACCTTC
TRBJ2-7,-,TRBV12-3/TRBV12-4,-,CASSLEPGTSEQYF,TGTGCCAGCAGTTTAGAGCCCGGGACGTCCGAGCAGTACTTC
TRBJ2-7,many,TRBV10-1,-,CASSGTNSYEQYF,TGCGCCAGCAGCGGGACAAACTCCTACGAGCAGTACTTC
TRBJ1-5,many,TRBV14,-,CASSQVHNQPQHF,TGTGCCAGCAGCCAAGTCCACAATCAGCCCCAGCATTTT
TRBJ1-1,-,TRBV27,-,CASSLLGSNEAFF,TGTGCCAGCAGTTTACTGGGGTCAAATGAAGCTTTCTTT
TRBJ1-1,-,TRBV7-9,TRBD1,CASSSDRAFYTEAFF,TGTGCCAGCAGCTCGGACAGGGCCTTTTACACTGAAGCTTTCTTT
TRBJ2-5,medium-sized,TRBV28,-,CASSPPLGSRETQYF,TGTGCCAGCAGTCCCCCTCTGGGAAGTCGGGAGACCCAGTACTTC
TRBJ2-7,many,TRBV6-5,TRBD1,CASSNRPDRGLDEQYF,TGTGCCAGCAGCAACCGTCCGGACAGGGGGCTCGACGAGCAGTACTTC
TRBJ1-5,many,TRBV6-5,-,CASSYSFSNQPQHF,TGTGCCAGCAGTTACTCGTTTAGCAATCAGCCCCAGCATTTT
TRBJ2-4,many,TRBV2,-,CASSVDGTGIQYF,TGTGCCAGCAGTGTTGACGGGACGGGCATTCAGTACTTC
TRBJ2-7,few,TRBV6-1,-,CASRNIGGRYEQYF,TGTGCCAGCAGGAACATCGGGGGGCGATACGAGCAGTACTTC
TRBJ2-7,many,TRBV6-5,TRBD1,CASSFSGGGYEQYF,TGTGCCAGCAGTTTCTCAGGGGGCGGGTACGAGCAGTACTTC
TRBJ1-2,-,TRBV6-1,-,CASSEGLNYGYTF,TGTGCCAGCAGTGAAGGACTGAACTATGGCTACACCTTC
TRBJ1-5,many,TRBV19,TRBD1,CATWTGRGNQPQHF,TGTGCCACGTGGACAGGGAGAGGGAATCAGCCCCAGCATTTT
TRBJ1-1,many,TRBV6-2/TRBV6-3,-,CASSKTSKQGGRTEAFF,TGTGCCAGCAGCAAGACCAGTAAACAGGGTGGTAGAACTGAAGCTTTCTTT
TRBJ2-2,many,TRBV7-8,-,CASSLLDRGAGTGELFF,TGTGCCAGCAGCTTACTCGACCGGGGCGCAGGAACCGGGGAGCTGTTTTTT
TRBJ1-1,many,TRBV20-1,-,CSARAGWSTEAFF,TGCAGTGCTAGGGCAGGGTGGTCCACTGAAGCTTTCTTT
TRBJ2-2,many,TRBV6-5,TRBD1,CASSYRGPAVGELFF,TGTGCCAGCAGTTACAGGGGGCCCGCCGTAGGGGAGCTGTTTTTT
TRBJ1-6,-,TRBV6-1,-,CASRSSGSPLHF,TGTGCCAGCAGATCAAGTGGGTCACCCCTCCACTTT
TRBJ1-2,-,TRBV29-1,-,CSVVHPNYGYTF,TGCAGCGTTGTTCATCCGAACTATGGCTACACCTTC
TRBJ1-5,few,TRBV6-1,-,CASTWPGGNSNQPQHF,TGTGCCAGCACCTGGCCAGGAGGAAATAGCAATCAGCCCCAGCATTTT
TRBJ2-5,many,TRBV29-1,TRBD1,CSVEDRGSAGETQYF,TGCAGCGTGGAGGACAGGGGAAGCGCAGGAGAGACCCAGTACTTC
TRBJ2-7,-,TRBV11-2,-,CASSLGLVGEQYF,TGTGCCAGCAGCTTAGGTCTAGTCGGCGAGCAGTACTTC
TRBJ1-2,many,TRBV25-1,-,CASSEYSLSGRSYGYTF,TGTGCCAGCAGTGAATATTCATTGAGTGGTAGGAGCTATGGCTACACCTTC
TRBJ1-2,many,TRBV9,-,CASSVNTAGGYTF,TGTGCCAGCAGCGTAAACACAGCCGGCGGCTACACCTTC
TRBJ2-7,-,TRBV11-1,TRBD2,CASSPPLSGSSYEQYF,TGTGCCAGCAGCCCACCTCTTAGCGGGAGCTCCTACGAGCAGTACTTC
TRBJ1-1,many,TRBV11-2,-,CASSSQGSITEAFF,TGTGCCAGCAGCTCTCAGGGTTCTATCACTGAAGCTTTCTTT
TRBJ2-5,few,TRBV6-2/TRBV6-3,TRBD1,CASSYLPAGGEEPFQYF,TGTGCCAGCAGTTACCTCCCGGCAGGGGGAGAGGAACCGTTTCAGTACTTC
TRBJ1-1,-,TRBV14,-,CASSQGVGAFF,TGTGCCAGCAGCCAAGGAGTGGGAGCTTTCTTT
TRBJ2-7,many,TRBV12-3/TRBV12-4,-,CASSLATSYEQYF,TGTGCCAGCAGTTTGGCCACCTCCTACGAGCAGTACTTC
TRBJ1-1,few,TRBV2,-,CASSRLGTTEAFF,TGTGCCAGCAGCCGACTGGGAACGACTGAAGCTTTCTTT
TRBJ2-3,-,TRBV12-5,-,CASSQGHSTDTQYF,TGTGCTAGCTCACAGGGCCATAGCACAGATACGCAGTATTTT
TRBJ1-1,many,TRBV27,-,CASIAMNTEAFF,TGTGCCAGCATTGCGATGAACACTGAAGCTTTCTTT
TRBJ1-2,many,TRBV29-1,-,CSVTLTRRDGYTF,TGCAGCGTCACTTTGACCCGGAGGGATGGCTACACCTTC
TRBJ2-2,many,TRBV28,TRBD2,CASSLMLAGAGELFF,TGTGCCAGCAGTTTAATGCTAGCGGGAGCCGGGGAGCTGTTTTTT
TRBJ2-7,many,TRBV7-2,-,CASSLKPSYEQYF,TGTGCCAGCAGCTTAAAGCCCTCCTACGAGCAGTACTTC
TRBJ1-2,many,TRBV4-1,-,CASSQDTTRVNYGYTF,TGCGCCAGCAGCCAAGATACAACACGCGTTAACTATGGCTACACCTTC
TRBJ2-2,many,TRBV12-3/TRBV12-4,TRBD1,CASRTGDVIFGELFF,TGTGCCAGCAGAACAGGGGATGTAATTTTTGGGGAGCTGTTTTTT
TRBJ2-7,many,TRBV29-1,TRBD1,CSVEVWDSTYEQYF,TGCAGCGTTGAAGTGTGGGACAGCACCTACGAGCAGTACTTC
TRBJ2-7,-,TRBV28,TRBD2,CASSFTSGRSYEQYF,TGTGCCAGCAGTTTTACTAGCGGGAGATCCTACGAGCAGTACTTC
TRBJ2-5,many,TRBV10-3,TRBD2,CASRQGGGGNQETQYF,TGTGCCAGCCGCCAGGGTGGCGGGGGGAACCAAGAGACCCAGTACTTC